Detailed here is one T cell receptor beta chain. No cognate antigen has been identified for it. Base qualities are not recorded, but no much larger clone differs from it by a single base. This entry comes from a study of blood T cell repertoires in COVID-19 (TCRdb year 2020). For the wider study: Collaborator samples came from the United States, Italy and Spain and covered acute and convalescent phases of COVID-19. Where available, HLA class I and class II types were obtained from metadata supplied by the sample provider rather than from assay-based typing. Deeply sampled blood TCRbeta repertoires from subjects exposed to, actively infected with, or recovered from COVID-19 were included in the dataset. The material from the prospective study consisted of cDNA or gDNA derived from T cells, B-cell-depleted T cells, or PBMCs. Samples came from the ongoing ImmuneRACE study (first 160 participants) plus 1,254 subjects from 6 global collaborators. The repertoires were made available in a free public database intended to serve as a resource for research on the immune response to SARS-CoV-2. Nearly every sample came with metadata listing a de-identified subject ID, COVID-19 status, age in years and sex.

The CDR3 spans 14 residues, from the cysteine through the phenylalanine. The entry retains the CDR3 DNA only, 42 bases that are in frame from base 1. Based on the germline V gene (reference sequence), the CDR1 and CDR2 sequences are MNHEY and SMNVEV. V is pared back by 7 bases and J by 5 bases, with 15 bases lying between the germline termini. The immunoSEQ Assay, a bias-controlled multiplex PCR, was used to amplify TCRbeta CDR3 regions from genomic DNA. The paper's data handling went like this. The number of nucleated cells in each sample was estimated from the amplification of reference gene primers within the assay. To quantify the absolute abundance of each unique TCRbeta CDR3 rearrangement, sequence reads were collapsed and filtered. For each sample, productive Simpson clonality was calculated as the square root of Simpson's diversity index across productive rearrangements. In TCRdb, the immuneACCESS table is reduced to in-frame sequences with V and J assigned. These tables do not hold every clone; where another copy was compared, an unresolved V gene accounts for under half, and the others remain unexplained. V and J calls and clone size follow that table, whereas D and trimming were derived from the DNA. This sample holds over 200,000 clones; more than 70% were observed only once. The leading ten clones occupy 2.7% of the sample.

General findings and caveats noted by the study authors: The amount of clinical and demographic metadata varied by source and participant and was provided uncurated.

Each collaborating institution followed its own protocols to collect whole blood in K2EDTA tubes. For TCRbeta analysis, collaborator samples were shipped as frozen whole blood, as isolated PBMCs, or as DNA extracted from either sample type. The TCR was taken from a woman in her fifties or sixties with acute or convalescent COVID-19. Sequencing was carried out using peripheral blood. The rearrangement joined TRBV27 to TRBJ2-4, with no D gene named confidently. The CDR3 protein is CASTPVNSQNIQYF. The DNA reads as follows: TGTGCCAGCACCCCGGTAAACTCCCAAAACATTCAGTACTTC.